A selection of T cell receptor beta chains follows, all from one sample in a study of T-cell memory formation after mild COVID-19. In TCRdb, the 5' RACE reads were re-called with MiXCR into one record per CDR3 protein. This sample has about 360,000 distinct CDR3 sequences, with around 13% found just once. The material sequenced was PBMCs or a T cell subset sorted from them (not recorded which). Receptors originate from a man between 18 and 35 years old who had mild COVID-19 (a few samples of this study predate the infection). Cell type and time point are not known. Both conserved end residues are part of each CDR3. The order of the fields is clone size, J gene, D gene, V gene, CDR3 DNA, CDR3 protein. The D gene is left open where the match is weak. Only part of the rows carry a size: once, few, many, or a class if the clone is expanded.

few | TRBJ1-2 | TRBD1 | TRBV5-6 | TGTGCCAGCAGCTGGGGACAGTCTAACTATGGCTACACCTTC | CASSWGQSNYGYTF
few | TRBJ2-5 | NA | TRBV7-2 | TGTGCCAGCAGGTTCAAGGGGCCTCAAGAGACCCAGTACTTC | CASRFKGPQETQYF
NA | TRBJ1-5 | NA | TRBV28 | TGTGCCAGCAGTTTTGGAGTGCTTAAGCCCCAGCATTTT | CASSFGVLKPQHF
NA | TRBJ2-3 | NA | TRBV27 | TGTGCCAGCAGTTGGGCAGGGGAGAAAGATACGCAGTATTTT | CASSWAGEKDTQYF
few | TRBJ2-7 | NA | TRBV18 | TGTGCCAGCTCACAACAGGGAATGATGTACTACGAGCAGTACTTC | CASSQQGMMYYEQYF
few | TRBJ2-3 | NA | TRBV6-6 | TGTGCCAGCAGTTACTCCCCTTTTGATACGCAGTATTTT | CASSYSPFDTQYF
NA | TRBJ2-1 | TRBD2 | TRBV4-2 | TGTGCCAGCAGCCGGACTAGCGGGGGGGCGGCTGAGCAGTTCTTC | CASSRTSGGAAEQFF
NA | TRBJ2-7 | NA | TRBV9 | TGTGCCAGCAGCGCCACCGGTGGGTTCTACGAGCAGTACTTC | CASSATGGFYEQYF
few | TRBJ2-1 | NA | TRBV27 | TGTGCCAGCAGTTTATCGCTATACTGGAATGAGCAGTTCTTC | CASSLSLYWNEQFF
few | TRBJ2-3 | NA | TRBV12-3/TRBV12-4 | TGTGCCAGCAGCCAACCCCTGAGTGGGGATACGCAGTATTTT | CASSQPLSGDTQYF
NA | TRBJ2-7 | TRBD1 | TRBV29-1 | TGCAGCGTTCGACAGGGTCCCCTATCGGGGGAGCAGTACTTC | CSVRQGPLSGEQYF
NA | TRBJ1-3 | NA | TRBV12-3/TRBV12-4 | TGTGCCAGCGAAGAGACTCGCCGAAACACCATATATTTT | CASEETRRNTIYF
NA | TRBJ2-1 | NA | TRBV20-1 | TGCAGTGCCCGACTCGCCTTGAGGAATGAGCAGTTCTTC | CSARLALRNEQFF
many | TRBJ1-2 | NA | TRBV7-9 | TGTGCCAGCAGCCCAGGGAAATCAGCTTCTAACTATGGCTACACCTTC | CASSPGKSASNYGYTF
NA | TRBJ2-1 | NA | TRBV7-9 | TGTGCCAGCAGCTCCCGGGACTCCTACAATGAGCAGTTCTTC | CASSSRDSYNEQFF
few | TRBJ1-5 | TRBD1 | TRBV5-1 | TGCGCCAGCAGCAGGACAGGGTACCAGCCCCAGCATTTT | CASSRTGYQPQHF
few | TRBJ1-1 | NA | TRBV19 | TGTGCCAGTAGTTCTTTTCCCGGAGGCACTGAAGCTTTCTTT | CASSSFPGGTEAFF
many | TRBJ2-1 | NA | TRBV6-6 | TGTGCCAGCAGTTACCCTCTCGGGGGGCCGGGGTTTAGGGCTACGGGGAATGAGCAGTTCTTC | CASSYPLGGPGFRATGNEQFF
NA | TRBJ1-1 | NA | TRBV7-9 | TGTGCCAGCAGCCCGACCGTTATGAACACTGAAGCTTTCTTT | CASSPTVMNTEAFF
few | TRBJ2-1 | NA | TRBV24-1 | TGTGCCACCAGTGATCCCAATGGGAATGAGCAGTTCTTC | CATSDPNGNEQFF
few | TRBJ1-2 | TRBD1 | TRBV9 | TGTGCCAGCAGCGCCGACCGGAACAGGGGCCCCTATGGCTACACCTTC | CASSADRNRGPYGYTF
many | TRBJ2-7 | NA | TRBV12-3/TRBV12-4 | TGTGCCAGCAGTCACCCTACAGGGCTCAACGAGCAGTACTTC | CASSHPTGLNEQYF
few | TRBJ1-6 | NA | TRBV3-1 | TGTGCCAGCAGCAACAACGGGGGGGATTCACCCCTCCACTTT | CASSNNGGDSPLHF
NA | TRBJ2-1 | NA | TRBV19 | TGTGCCAGTAGTATCCGAACTAGGAGCTCCTACAATGAGCAGTTCTTC | CASSIRTRSSYNEQFF
NA | TRBJ2-3 | NA | TRBV6-5 | TGTGCCAGCAGTTACGGGCGGGGACTAGATACGCAGTATTTT | CASSYGRGLDTQYF
few | TRBJ1-6 | TRBD1 | TRBV12-3/TRBV12-4 | TGTGCCAGCAGTTTAGCGCTTGCAGGGGGACGATCACCCCTCCACTTT | CASSLALAGGRSPLHF
NA | TRBJ2-1 | TRBD2 | TRBV7-2 | TGTGCCAGCAGCTTAGCCGGCCCTAGCGGGGGGCCCTACAATGAGCAGTTCTTC | CASSLAGPSGGPYNEQFF
NA | TRBJ1-5 | NA | TRBV4-3 | TGCGCCAGCAGCCAAGTCGTGGCGGATCAGCCCCAGCATTTT | CASSQVVADQPQHF
many | TRBJ2-1 | NA | TRBV11-2 | TGTGCCAGCAGCCCCTTGGGGGGCCGGAGCTTTTATGAGCAGTTCTTC | CASSPLGGRSFYEQFF
NA | TRBJ2-1 | TRBD1 | TRBV5-5 | TGTGCCAGCAGCTTGTTCACAGGGGGGTACCCGGAGCAATCAAATGAGCAGTTCTTC | CASSLFTGGYPEQSNEQFF